Listed below are T cell receptor beta chains from one sample, sequenced in a study of control samples from healthy donors and cancer patients. Generated by immunoSEQ multiplex PCR, the TCRdb table keeps only in-frame clones and is missing some. Of about 180,000 clones listed, more than 90% are singletons. The sample was blood. Receptor source: a young man in good health. Each CDR3 is given with its conserved first and last residue. The D gene is left open where the match is weak. Size values are once, few and many counts, or a class for expanded clones, and some rows have none.

V	D	size	J	CDR3	DNA
TRBV18	NA	NA	TRBJ1-2	CASSPPEGGGGYTF	TGTGCCAGCTCACCACCCGAGGGGGGCGGTGGCTACACCTTC
TRBV6-1	TRBD1	NA	TRBJ1-2	CASSDRSLQGDAYGYTF	TGTGCCAGCAGTGATAGGAGCCTACAGGGGGATGCGTATGGCTACACCTTC
TRBV2	NA	NA	TRBJ1-5	CASSADSGNQPQHF	TGTGCCAGCTCCGCGGACAGCGGCAATCAGCCCCAGCATTTT
TRBV27	NA	NA	TRBJ2-5	CASSLGPGNQETQYF	TGTGCCAGCAGTTTAGGGCCAGGCAACCAAGAGACCCAGTACTTC
TRBV2	TRBD1	NA	TRBJ2-7	CASQTGQGYEQYF	TGTGCCAGCCAGACCGGACAGGGCTACGAGCAGTACTTC
TRBV5-1	NA	NA	TRBJ2-1	CASSRPDSYNEQFF	TGCGCCAGCAGCCGACCGGACTCCTACAATGAGCAGTTCTTC
TRBV18	TRBD1	NA	TRBJ1-1	CASSPGQENTEAFF	TGTGCCAGCTCACCCGGACAGGAGAACACTGAAGCTTTCTTT
TRBV5-4	NA	NA	TRBJ2-1	CASSKDVSSYNEQFF	TGTGCCAGCAGCAAAGACGTGAGCTCCTACAATGAGCAGTTCTTC
TRBV30	NA	NA	TRBJ1-5	CAWSLTANQPQHF	TGTGCCTGGAGTTTAACAGCAAATCAGCCCCAGCATTTT
TRBV10-2	NA	NA	TRBJ2-7	CASMRAGIAYEQYF	TGCGCCAGCATGAGAGCAGGGATCGCCTACGAGCAGTACTTC
TRBV10-3	NA	once	TRBJ1-2	CAISSTDLYGYTF	TGTGCCATCAGTTCGACAGATCTCTATGGCTACACCTTC
TRBV3-1/TRBV3-2	NA	NA	TRBJ2-3	CASSQRGNTDTQYF	TGTGCCAGCAGCCAAAGGGGGAACACAGATACGCAGTATTTT
TRBV28	NA	once	TRBJ1-4	CASSPSGGSPEKLFF	TGTGCCAGCAGTCCTTCGGGGGGATCCCCTGAAAAACTGTTTTTT
TRBV29-1	NA	NA	TRBJ2-7	CSVQDVPTYEQYF	TGCAGCGTTCAGGACGTCCCAACCTACGAGCAGTACTTC
TRBV9	TRBD1	NA	TRBJ2-3	CASSSTTGRSTDTQYF	TGTGCCAGCAGCTCAACGACAGGGCGTTCAACAGATACGCAGTATTTT
TRBV6-2/TRBV6-3	TRBD2	once	TRBJ2-7	CASSYSGTSGKQYF	TGTGCCAGCAGTTACTCAGGGACTAGCGGGAAGCAGTACTTC
TRBV27	NA	NA	TRBJ1-6	CASSFQDGNNSPLHF	TGTGCCAGCAGTTTCCAGGATGGGAATAATTCACCCCTCCACTTT
TRBV19	NA	NA	TRBJ2-1	CASSMAGNEQFF	TGTGCCAGTAGTATGGCGGGGAACGAGCAGTTCTTC
TRBV6-5	NA	NA	TRBJ1-5	CASGWGNGNQPQHF	TGTGCCAGCGGGTGGGGGAACGGCAATCAGCCCCAGCATTTT
TRBV6-2/TRBV6-3	NA	NA	TRBJ1-4	CASSRNEEKLFF	TGTGCCAGCAGCCGCAATGAGGAAAAACTGTTTTTT
TRBV11-2	NA	NA	TRBJ1-3	CASSVEENGRNTIYF	TGTGCCAGCAGCGTCGAGGAGAACGGCCGAAACACCATATATTTT
TRBV5-1	NA	few	TRBJ2-5	CASSLGPKTAQETQYF	TGCGCCAGCAGCTTGGGACCGAAAACAGCCCAAGAGACCCAGTACTTC
TRBV27	NA	NA	TRBJ1-2	CASSLKVGRDYGYTF	TGTGCCAGCAGTTTAAAGGTTGGCAGGGACTATGGCTACACCTTC
TRBV6-5	TRBD1	NA	TRBJ1-5	CASKTGDSNQPQHF	TGTGCCAGTAAGACAGGGGATAGCAATCAGCCCCAGCATTTT
TRBV9	TRBD1	NA	TRBJ2-7	CASSVGTGHSYEQYF	TGTGCCAGCAGCGTAGGGACAGGGCACTCCTACGAGCAGTACTTC
TRBV6-5	NA	NA	TRBJ2-7	CASSYLSAAFSEQYF	TGTGCCAGCAGTTACTTGTCTGCCGCTTTTTCCGAGCAGTACTTC
TRBV5-1	NA	NA	TRBJ2-2	CASSLEGTHITGELFF	TGCGCCAGCAGCTTGGAGGGGACACATATCACCGGGGAGCTGTTTTTT
TRBV30	NA	NA	TRBJ2-7	CAWSVGGAYEQYF	TGTGCCTGGAGTGTAGGGGGGGCCTACGAGCAGTACTTC
TRBV2	TRBD1	NA	TRBJ1-5	CASRLGGAGNQPQHF	TGTGCCAGCAGACTAGGGGGCGCGGGCAATCAGCCCCAGCATTTT
TRBV7-2	NA	once	TRBJ1-6	CASSSPGQGKNSPLHF	TGTGCCAGCAGCTCTCCGGGGCAGGGGAAGAATTCACCCCTCCACTTT
TRBV5-4	NA	NA	TRBJ2-3	CASSPDVGTDTQYF	TGTGCCAGCAGCCCTGATGTCGGCACAGATACGCAGTATTTT
TRBV5-4	NA	NA	TRBJ2-3	CASSLDGSRLENTQYF	TGTGCCAGCAGCTTGGACGGGAGCAGACTGGAGAATACGCAGTATTTT
TRBV9	NA	NA	TRBJ2-2	CASSFYRAPNTGELFF	TGTGCCAGCAGTTTCTACAGGGCCCCGAACACCGGGGAGCTGTTTTTT
TRBV6-5	TRBD2	NA	TRBJ2-3	CASSSGLAGTDTQYF	TGTGCCAGCAGTTCGGGACTAGCGGGCACAGATACGCAGTATTTT
TRBV4-2	NA	NA	TRBJ2-7	CASSSEWDSYEQYF	TGTGCCAGCAGCTCTGAGTGGGATTCCTACGAGCAGTACTTC
TRBV4-2	TRBD1	once	TRBJ2-7	CASSQDIGTGNNEQYF	TGTGCCAGCAGCCAAGATATTGGGACAGGGAACAACGAGCAGTACTTC
TRBV7-9	NA	NA	TRBJ2-3	CASSPPGTRALDTQYF	TGTGCCAGCAGCCCCCCGGGGACAAGGGCGCTTGATACGCAGTATTTT
TRBV6-5	NA	once	TRBJ2-3	CASSYDGYAQDTQYF	TGTGCCAGCAGTTACGACGGCTACGCACAAGATACGCAGTATTTT
TRBV19	TRBD2	NA	TRBJ2-7	CASSSGTRGSYEQYF	TGTGCCAGTAGTTCCGGGACTAGGGGATCCTACGAGCAGTACTTC
TRBV10-2	NA	NA	TRBJ1-1	CASNARGGTEAFF	TGCGCCAGCAACGCAAGGGGGGGAACTGAAGCTTTCTTT
TRBV21-1	NA	once	TRBJ2-3	CASSKARLQGVLDTQYF	TGTGCCAGCAGCAAAGCGCGGTTACAGGGGGTTTTAGATACGCAGTATTTT
TRBV5-5	NA	NA	TRBJ2-7	CASYQMPLAGYEQYF	TGTGCCAGCTACCAGATGCCCTTGGCGGGCTACGAGCAGTACTTC
TRBV7-2	TRBD2	NA	TRBJ2-7	CASSLERGGTEQYF	TGTGCCAGCAGCTTAGAGCGGGGGGGTACCGAGCAGTACTTC
TRBV30	NA	NA	TRBJ1-1	CAWRPGSRPGGAFF	TGTGCCTGGCGACCGGGATCCCGGCCGGGGGGAGCTTTCTTT
TRBV5-1	NA	NA	TRBJ1-1	CASSLEPNGPEAFF	TGCGCCAGCAGCCTCGAACCCAATGGCCCTGAAGCTTTCTTT
TRBV7-9	NA	NA	TRBJ1-1	CASSLAPTANTEAFF	TGTGCCAGCAGCTTAGCGCCGACAGCGAACACTGAAGCTTTCTTT
TRBV4-1	NA	NA	TRBJ2-5	CASSQVRGGLASVETQYF	TGCGCCAGCAGCCAAGTGAGAGGTGGGCTAGCATCAGTAGAGACCCAGTACTTC
TRBV3-1/TRBV3-2	NA	NA	TRBJ2-1	CASSQDPPSVKAYNEQFF	TGTGCCAGCAGCCAAGACCCCCCTAGCGTCAAGGCCTACAATGAGCAGTTCTTC
TRBV5-4	NA	NA	TRBJ1-1	CASSSYGGGGTEAFF	TGTGCCAGCAGCTCCTACGGGGGCGGAGGCACTGAAGCTTTCTTT
TRBV6-2/TRBV6-3	NA	NA	TRBJ1-1	CASSLRPREAFF	TGTGCCAGCAGTCTCCGCCCCCGGGAGGCTTTCTTT
TRBV21-1	NA	NA	TRBJ2-1	CASLNKGLAGYNEQFF	TGTGCCAGCCTTAACAAGGGACTAGCGGGATACAATGAGCAGTTCTTC
TRBV2	NA	few	TRBJ1-5	CASSAGKVNQPQHF	TGTGCCAGCAGTGCGGGGAAGGTCAATCAGCCCCAGCATTTT
TRBV9	NA	NA	TRBJ2-2	CASSVSAYGGGELFF	TGTGCCAGCAGCGTCTCGGCCTACGGGGGCGGGGAGCTGTTTTTT
TRBV6-5	NA	NA	TRBJ1-2	CASSFAGAHSYGYTF	TGTGCCAGCAGTTTCGCAGGGGCGCATAGCTATGGCTACACCTTC
TRBV20-1	NA	NA	TRBJ1-3	CSASSESSGNTIYF	TGCAGTGCTAGTTCTGAGAGCTCTGGAAACACCATATATTTT
TRBV7-9	NA	NA	TRBJ2-1	CASSQGRQAYNEQFF	TGTGCCAGCAGCCAGGGCCGACAGGCGTACAATGAGCAGTTCTTC
TRBV10-3	TRBD1	NA	TRBJ1-6	CAISDVISGQGYSYNSPLHF	TGTGCCATCAGTGATGTAATTTCGGGACAGGGGTATAGTTATAATTCACCCCTCCACTTT
TRBV18	TRBD2	NA	TRBJ2-1	CASSRRGDEQFF	TGTGCCAGCTCACGCCGGGGGGATGAGCAGTTCTTC
TRBV9	NA	once	TRBJ1-1	CASSPTGSTLNTEAFF	TGTGCCAGCAGCCCAACAGGGTCGACCCTGAACACTGAAGCTTTCTTT
TRBV4-1	NA	once	TRBJ1-2	CASSLEGFDGYTF	TGCGCCAGCAGCCTTGAGGGTTTTGATGGCTACACCTTC